A single T cell receptor (beta chain) is shown here with its context. Profiled with immunoSEQ multiplex PCR; TCRdb holds only in-frame clones, not every one. The table lists around 270,000 clones, roughly 87% of them singletons. CDR3 size: 15 residues. Losses at the gene ends were 3 bases for V and 4 bases for J; bases not matched to a gene: 2. From germline, CDR1 is SGDLS and CDR2 YYNGEE. The data are from a study of Ad26.COV2.S vaccination and SARS-CoV-2 variants. Treatment denoted: about 20 received Ad26.COV2.S at low or high dose, single or two shots; about 5 received placebo; per-sample allocation not given. Following the first vaccine or placebo injection, samples were taken on day 63. The vaccine delivered Wuhan-strain SARS-CoV-2 spike through an Ad26 vector.

This chain connects TRBV9 to TRBJ2-1; 12 bases fit TRBD2. The clonotype originates from a person between 18 and 65 years old who received the Ad26.COV2.S COVID-19 vaccine or a placebo. The sample in question was peripheral blood, obtained in a trial of Ad26.COV2.S vaccine versus placebo. This chain's CDR3 is CASSATSGSYNEQFF. The CDR3 bases are TGTGCCAGCAGCGCGACTAGCGGGAGTTACAATGAGCAGTTCTTC. The whole variable domain, filled in from reference TRBV9 and TRBJ2-1, reads DSGVTQTPKHLITATGQRVTLRCSPRSGDLSVYWYQQSLDQGLQFLIQYYNGEERAKGNILERFSAQQFPDLHSELNLSSLELGDSALYFCASSATSGSYNEQFFGPGTRLTVL.